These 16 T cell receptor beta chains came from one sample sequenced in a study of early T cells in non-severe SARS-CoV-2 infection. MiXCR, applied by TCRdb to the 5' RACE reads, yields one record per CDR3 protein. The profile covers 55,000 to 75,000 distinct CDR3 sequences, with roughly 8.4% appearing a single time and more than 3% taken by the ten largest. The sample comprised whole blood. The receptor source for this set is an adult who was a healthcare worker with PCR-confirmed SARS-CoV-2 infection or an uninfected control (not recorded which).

Here the CDR3 DNA reads TGCAGTGCTAGAGTTAGCGGGAGGTCTCGGGATGAGCAGTTCTTC. It translates to CSARVSGRSRDEQFF. V usage is TRBV20-1 and J usage is TRBJ2-1, with TRBD2 identical over 10 bases. V was clipped by 1 base and J by 8 bases; unmatched bases: 8. The CDR3 spans 15 residues. Germline V gene lookup returns CDR1 DFQATT and CDR2 SNEGSKA (reference sequence).

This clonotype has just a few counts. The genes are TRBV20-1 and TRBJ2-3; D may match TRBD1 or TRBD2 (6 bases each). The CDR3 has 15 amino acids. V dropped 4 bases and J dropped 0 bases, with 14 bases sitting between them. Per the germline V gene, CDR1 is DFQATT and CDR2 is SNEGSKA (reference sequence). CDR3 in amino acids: CSATGAGRSTDTQYF. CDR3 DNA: TGCAGTGCTACAGGGGCGGGAAGGAGCACAGATACGCAGTATTTT.

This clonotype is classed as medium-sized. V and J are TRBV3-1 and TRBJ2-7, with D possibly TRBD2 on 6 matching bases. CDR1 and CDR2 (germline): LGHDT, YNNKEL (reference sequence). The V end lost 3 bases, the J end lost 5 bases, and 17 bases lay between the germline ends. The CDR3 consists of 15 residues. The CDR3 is CASSHGTYGVDEQYF. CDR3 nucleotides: TGTGCCAGCAGCCACGGGACTTATGGGGTCGACGAGCAGTACTTC.

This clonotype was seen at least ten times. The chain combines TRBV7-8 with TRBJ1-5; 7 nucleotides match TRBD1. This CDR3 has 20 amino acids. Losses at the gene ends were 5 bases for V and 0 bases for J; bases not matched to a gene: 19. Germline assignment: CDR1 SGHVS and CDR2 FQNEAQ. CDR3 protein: CASSSGVRGYLSYSNQPQHF. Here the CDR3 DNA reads TGTGCCAGCAGCAGTGGGGTCAGGGGGTATTTGTCCTATAGCAATCAGCCCCAGCATTTT.

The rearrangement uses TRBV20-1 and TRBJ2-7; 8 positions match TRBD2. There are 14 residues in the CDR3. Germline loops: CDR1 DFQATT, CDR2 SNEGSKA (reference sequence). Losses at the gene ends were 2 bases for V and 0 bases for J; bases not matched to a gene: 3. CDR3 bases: TGCAGTGCTAGACGGACTAGCAGCTCCTACGAGCAGTACTTC. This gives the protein CSARRTSSSYEQYF.

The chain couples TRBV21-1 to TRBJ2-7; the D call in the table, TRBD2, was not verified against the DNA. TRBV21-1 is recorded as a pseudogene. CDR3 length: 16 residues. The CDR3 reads CASSSPLGLADYEQYF. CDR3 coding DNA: TGTGCCAGCAGCAGTCCCCTGGGACTAGCGGACTACGAGCAGTACTTC.

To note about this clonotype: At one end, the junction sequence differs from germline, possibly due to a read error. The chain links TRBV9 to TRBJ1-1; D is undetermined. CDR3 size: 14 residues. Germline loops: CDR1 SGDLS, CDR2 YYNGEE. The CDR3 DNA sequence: TGTGACAGCAGCGTAGAAATAGTGAACACTGAAGCTTTCTTT. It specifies CDSSVEIVNTEAFF.

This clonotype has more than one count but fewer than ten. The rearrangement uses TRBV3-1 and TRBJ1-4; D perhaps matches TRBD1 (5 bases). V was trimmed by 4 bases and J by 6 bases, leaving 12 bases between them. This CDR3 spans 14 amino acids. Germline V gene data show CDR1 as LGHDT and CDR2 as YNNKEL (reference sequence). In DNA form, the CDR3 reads TGTGCCAGCAGCCCGGAGGACATGGATGAAAAACTGTTTTTT. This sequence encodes CASSPEDMDEKLFF.

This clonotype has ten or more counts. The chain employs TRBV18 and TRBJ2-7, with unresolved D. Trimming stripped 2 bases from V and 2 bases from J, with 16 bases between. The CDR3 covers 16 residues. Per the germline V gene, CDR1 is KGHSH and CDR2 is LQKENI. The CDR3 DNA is TGTGCCAGCTCACCAAGAATCGCGACGGCAACCTACGAGCAGTACTTC. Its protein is CASSPRIATATYEQYF.

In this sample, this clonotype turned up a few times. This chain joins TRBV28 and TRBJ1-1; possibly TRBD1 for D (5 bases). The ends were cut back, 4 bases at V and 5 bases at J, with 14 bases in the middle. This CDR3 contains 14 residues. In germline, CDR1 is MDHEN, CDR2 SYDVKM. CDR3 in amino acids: CASSSRTRYTEAFF. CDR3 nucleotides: TGTGCCAGCAGTTCCCGGACAAGATATACTGAAGCTTTCTTT.

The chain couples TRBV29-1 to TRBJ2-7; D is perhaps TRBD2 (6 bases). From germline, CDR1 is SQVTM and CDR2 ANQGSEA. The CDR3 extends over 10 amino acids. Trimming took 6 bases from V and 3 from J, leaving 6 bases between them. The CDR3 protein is CSVRDYEQYF. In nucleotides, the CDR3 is TGCAGCGTGCGGGACTACGAGCAGTACTTC.

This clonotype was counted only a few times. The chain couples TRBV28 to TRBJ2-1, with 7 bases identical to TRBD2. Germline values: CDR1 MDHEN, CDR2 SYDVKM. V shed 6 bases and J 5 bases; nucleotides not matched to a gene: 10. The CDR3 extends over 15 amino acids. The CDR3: CASSPAASGDNEQFF. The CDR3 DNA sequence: TGTGCCAGCAGCCCGGCGGCTAGCGGCGACAATGAGCAGTTCTTC.

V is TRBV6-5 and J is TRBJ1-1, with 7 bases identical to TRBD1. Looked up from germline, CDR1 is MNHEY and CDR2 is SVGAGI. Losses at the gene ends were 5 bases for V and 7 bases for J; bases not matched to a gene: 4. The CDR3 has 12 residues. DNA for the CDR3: TGTGCCAGCAGTGACGGGACAGTTGAAGCTTTCTTT. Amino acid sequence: CASSDGTVEAFF.

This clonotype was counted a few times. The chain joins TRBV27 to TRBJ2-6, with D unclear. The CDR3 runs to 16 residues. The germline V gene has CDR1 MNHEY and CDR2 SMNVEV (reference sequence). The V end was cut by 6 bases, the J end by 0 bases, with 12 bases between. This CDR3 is CASSLAGYSGANVLTF. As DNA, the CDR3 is TGTGCCAGCAGCTTAGCAGGTTACTCTGGGGCCAACGTCCTGACTTTC.

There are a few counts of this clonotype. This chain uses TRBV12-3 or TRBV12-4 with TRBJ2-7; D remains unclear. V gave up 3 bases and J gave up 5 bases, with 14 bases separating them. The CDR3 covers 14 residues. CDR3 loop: CASSFRTGPNEQYF. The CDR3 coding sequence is TGTGCCAGCAGTTTCCGGACGGGTCCTAACGAGCAGTACTTC.

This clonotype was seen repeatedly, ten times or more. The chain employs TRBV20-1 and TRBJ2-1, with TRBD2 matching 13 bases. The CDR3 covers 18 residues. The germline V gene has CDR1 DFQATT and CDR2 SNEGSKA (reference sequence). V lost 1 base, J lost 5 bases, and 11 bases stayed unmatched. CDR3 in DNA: TGCAGTGCTAGAGCGAGCCTGGGACTAGCGGGATTCAACAATGAGCAGTTCTTC. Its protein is CSARASLGLAGFNNEQFF.